These 17 T cell receptor beta chains came from one sample sequenced in a study of blood T cell repertoires in COVID-19. Generated by immunoSEQ multiplex PCR, the TCRdb table keeps only in-frame clones and is missing some. Among about 230,000 clones, 70% to 90% were seen once, and the ten largest hold 4% to 6%. The sequencing sample was made of peripheral blood. These receptors originate from a man aged 45-60 years with COVID-19, enrolled during active disease.

The chain employs TRBV3-1 (or the pseudogene TRBV3-2) and TRBJ1-6; possibly TRBD1 for D (5 bases). Germline V gene lookup returns CDR1 LGHDT and CDR2 YNNKEL (reference sequence). V lost 1 base and J 4 bases, leaving 11 bases between the germline ends. This CDR3 region has 16 residues. This CDR3 is CASSQVGLRYNSPLHF. As DNA, the CDR3 is TGTGCCAGCAGCCAAGTGGGGCTAAGGTATAATTCACCCCTCCACTTT.

Only one count was recorded for this clone. CDR3 coding DNA: TGTGCCAGCAGTGACACGACAGGGGTTTTGGCTGAAGCTTTCTTT. This translates into CASSDTTGVLAEAFF. The gene calls are TRBV6-1 and TRBJ1-1; TRBD1 agrees at 8 bases. V lost 3 bases and J lost 6; bases outside the gene matches: 9. Germline V lookup: CDR1 MNHNS, CDR2 SASEGT. The CDR3 loop spans 15 amino acids.

This clone was found once. The chain combines TRBV6-6 with TRBJ1-5, with 8 bases aligning to TRBD1. Germline V gives CDR1 MNHNY, CDR2 SVGAGI (reference sequence). The junction had 8 bases not matched to a gene; V was cut back by 7 bases and J by 0 bases. This CDR3 has 16 amino acids. The CDR3 loop reads CASTKTGADSNQPQHF. The DNA of the CDR3 is TGTGCCAGCACAAAGACAGGGGCCGATAGCAATCAGCCCCAGCATTTT.

The table lists this clone with a few counts. The chain carries TRBV5-1 and TRBJ2-2; D might be TRBD2 (6 bases). The CDR3 sequence is 17 residues long. The V end lost 0 bases, the J end lost 4 bases, and 16 bases lay between the germline ends. In germline, CDR1 is SGHRS, CDR2 YFSETQ. CDR3 sequence: CASSLGAAGSVTGELFF. The CDR3 bases are TGCGCCAGCAGCTTGGGAGCGGCGGGGTCGGTCACCGGGGAGCTGTTTTTT.

The rearrangement links TRBV27 to TRBJ1-5; the D gene is possibly TRBD1 (5 bases). Looked up from germline, CDR1 is MNHEY and CDR2 is SMNVEV (reference sequence). V was pared by 6 bases and J by 5 bases, with 14 bases between. This CDR3 region has 14 residues. The CDR3 coding sequence is TGTGCCAGCAGCCTTCGGGGGAGCGATCAGCCCCAGCATTTT. The encoded protein is CASSLRGSDQPQHF.

The chain combines TRBV7-2 with TRBJ2-3, with 13 bases matching TRBD2. V lost 3 bases and J lost 6; bases outside the gene matches: 3. Germline-derived CDR1 and CDR2 are SGHTA and FQGNSA. The CDR3 covers 15 residues. The CDR3 sequence: CASSFGTSGVDTQYF. The CDR3 coding sequence is TGTGCCAGCAGCTTCGGGACTAGCGGGGTGGATACGCAGTATTTT. The full variable domain, in which reference TRBV7-2 and TRBJ2-3 provide the parts outside the CDR3, is GAGVSQSPSNKVTEKGKDVELRCDPISGHTALYWYRQSLGQGLEFLIYFQGNSAPDKSGLPSDRFSAERTGGSVSTLTIQRTQQEDSAVYLCASSFGTSGVDTQYFGPGTRLTVL.

V gene TRBV9 combines with J gene TRBJ2-2; D is unresolved. V was cut by 0 bases and J by 8 bases, with 8 bases left in between. The germline V gene has CDR1 SGDLS and CDR2 YYNGEE. The length of the CDR3 is 13 residues. For the CDR3, the DNA is TGTGCCAGCAGCGTAGACTTGTTTGGGGAGCTGTTTTTT. Translating gives CASSVDLFGELFF.

V usage is TRBV4-3 and J usage is TRBJ2-6, with a possible D match to TRBD1 (6 bases). The V end was cut by 0 bases, the J end by 0 bases, with 9 bases between. This CDR3 has 17 amino acids. Germline V gene sequence: CDR1 LGHNA, CDR2 YSLEER. This chain's CDR3 is CASSQDAGASGANVLTF. Here the CDR3 DNA reads TGCGCCAGCAGCCAAGATGCAGGGGCCTCTGGGGCCAACGTCCTGACTTTC.

In DNA, the CDR3 is TGCGCCAGCAGCTTGGTAGCGGGGGACCAAGAGACCCAGTACTTC. It encodes CASSLVAGDQETQYF. This chain joins TRBV5-1 and TRBJ2-5, with TRBD2 matching 9 bases. V shed 0 bases, J shed 0 bases, and the junction held 0 bases outside the gene matches. CDR1 and CDR2 from the germline V gene are SGHRS and YFSETQ. The CDR3 runs 15 residues.

The rearrangement uses TRBV28 and TRBJ1-2, with D possibly being TRBD1 (5 bases). V was cut by 3 bases and J by 8 bases, with 13 bases left in between. Germline values: CDR1 MDHEN, CDR2 SYDVKM. CDR3 length equals 13 residues. The CDR3: CASSFLTAKGYTF. The CDR3 DNA is TGTGCCAGCAGTTTCTTGACAGCTAAGGGCTACACCTTC.

This clone was counted a single time. The chain employs TRBV7-2 and TRBJ1-6, with 9 bases matching TRBD1. V was pared by 3 bases and J by 7 bases, with 4 bases of the junction left unmatched. The V gene's germline CDR1 is SGHTA and CDR2 FQGNSA. The CDR3 consists of 15 residues. The CDR3 loop is CASSFRGQGNSPLHF. DNA for the CDR3: TGTGCCAGCAGCTTCAGAGGACAGGGGAATTCACCCCTCCACTTT.

The chain links TRBV6-5 to TRBJ1-1; 8 bases match TRBD1. CDR3 length: 15 amino acids. V dropped 6 bases and J dropped 4; count of bases not matched to a gene: 10. Germline CDR1 and CDR2: MNHEY and SVGAGI. The CDR3: CASSRWTGFGTEAFF. In DNA form, the CDR3 reads TGTGCCAGCAGCCGCTGGACAGGGTTTGGCACTGAAGCTTTCTTT.

The chain joins TRBV21-1 to TRBJ2-1; TRBD2 was called by the table and not checked on the DNA. TRBV21-1 is tagged as a pseudogene. The CDR3 spans 24 residues. The CDR3: CASSIPGAGVGPRGVYNPYNEQFF. CDR3 bases: TGTGCCAGCAGCATCCCGGGAGCGGGGGTCGGTCCTAGGGGGGTCTATAACCCCTACAATGAGCAGTTCTTC.

V is TRBV27 and J is TRBJ1-5; 8 nucleotides line up with TRBD1. The CDR3 extends over 17 amino acids. The germline CDR1 and CDR2 sequences are MNHEY and SMNVEV (reference sequence). V shed 2 bases and J 0 bases; nucleotides not matched to a gene: 6. The CDR3, as DNA: TGTGCCAGCAGTTTAGGACAGGGTGGGTATAGCAATCAGCCCCAGCATTTT. This encodes CASSLGQGGYSNQPQHF.

The chain couples TRBV10-3 to TRBJ2-1; 11 bases are shared with TRBD2. CDR1 is ENHRY, CDR2 SYGVKD, per germline. The CDR3 has 16 residues. Trimming took 2 bases from V and 6 from J; bases not matched to a gene: 6. The CDR3 here is CAISEPLAGGSNEQFF. The CDR3 bases are TGTGCCATCAGTGAGCCCCTAGCGGGGGGCAGCAATGAGCAGTTCTTC.

The gene calls are TRBV10-3 and TRBJ2-2; the match to TRBD1 covers 11 bases. The junction had 4 bases not matched to a gene; V was cut back by 5 bases and J by 5 bases. The CDR3 consists of 15 residues. CDR1 is ENHRY, CDR2 SYGVKD, per germline. The CDR3 coding sequence is TGTGCCATCAGTCCAGGGACAGGGGGTACCGGGGAGCTGTTTTTT. It codes for CAISPGTGGTGELFF.

This clone was counted a single time. The chain recombines TRBV7-3 with TRBJ2-2, with a tentative D call TRBD2 (6 bases). Germline CDR1 reads SGHTA; CDR2 reads FQGTGA. CDR3 length: 16 residues. The V end was cut by 1 base, the J end by 0 bases, with 9 bases between. Here the CDR3 DNA reads TGTGCCAGCAGCTTAATTGCGGGATCGAACACCGGGGAGCTGTTTTTT. Amino acid sequence: CASSLIAGSNTGELFF.